Ten or more counts support the clone carrying this T cell receptor beta chain. Its antigen remains unknown. Other DNA variants within this sample encode the same CDR3. This entry comes from a study of metastatic and nonmetastatic thyroid tumors. Study at large: Both malignant and benign thyroid patients supplied peripheral blood and tumor or nodule tissue samples, across which the repertoires of these patients were then compared.

This CDR3 is 13 amino acids long. V was cut by 1 base and J by 11 bases, with 12 bases left in between. CDR1 is SGHAT and CDR2 is FQNNGV in the germline V gene. Findings of the study overall: In both blood and tumor samples, TCR beta diversity was reported significantly higher for malignant than benign nodules.

Original methodology: The authors used CDR3 differences across clinicopathological groups to build a distant-metastasis classifier for papillary thyroid cancer. TCRdb recomputed clones from the PCR reads via MiXCR. These V and J calls are TCRdb output, not the study's own analysis. This table has 14,000 to 15,000 clones, 20% to 30% appearing once. No patient had received any treatment before thyroid surgery. The clonotype comes from a female donor with papillary thyroid cancer or a benign thyroid nodule (not recorded which). Some clones in this sample may be carry-over from other donors' samples. The chain carries TRBV11-2 and TRBJ1-5; weak D call: TRBD1 (6 bases). Material: tumor tissue. The CDR3 sequence: CASSLGQGRAQHF. CDR3 DNA sequence: TGTGCCAGCAGCTTAGGGCAGGGGCGGGCCCAGCATTTT. The full variable domain, completed using reference TRBV11-2 and TRBJ1-5, is EAGVAQSPRYKIIEKRQSVAFWCNPISGHATLYWYQQILGQGPKLLIQFQNNGVVDDSQLPKDRFSAERLKGVDSTLKIQPAKLEDSAVYLCASSLGQGRAQHFGDGTRLSIL.